This T cell receptor (beta chain) emerged from a study of cytomegalovirus exposure and HLA in healthy donors. PCR amplification relied on 60 Vbeta primers (plus 13 Jbeta primers). Profiling relied on immunoSEQ multiplex PCR, and the TCRdb table lists in-frame clones only, not all of them. The data show 75,000 to 90,000 clones, around 85% seen once. Trimming shortened V by 1 base and J by 0 bases, and 10 bases separated the two germline ends. The length of the CDR3 is 15 residues. CDR1 SGHRS and CDR2 YFSETQ come from the germline V gene. The chain has TRBV5-1 and TRBJ1-1, with unresolved D. The sample taken for sequencing was PBMCs. This TCR derives from a man in his forties or fifties in good health and CMV-seropositive. The CDR3 DNA sequence: TGCGCCAGCAGCTTGAATCCAGACATGAACACTGAAGCTTTCTTT. Translation gives CASSLNPDMNTEAFF.